This T cell receptor (beta chain) was captured in a study of blood T cell repertoires in COVID-19. On the study more broadly: Samples representing acute and convalescent COVID-19 were sourced from the United States, Italy and Spain. Sample material is recorded as cDNA or gDNA derived from T cells, B-cell-depleted T cells, or PBMCs.

Here immunoSEQ multiplex PCR was the method, and the copy in TCRdb shows in-frame clones only, minus some. The sample carries about 190,000 clones, around 90% recorded once. The CDR3 loop spans 14 amino acids. The germline gives CDR1 KGHSH, CDR2 LQKENI. Trimming cost V 4 bases and J 6 bases; bases outside gene matches: 5. As regards this clone: Distinct nucleotide sequences in the sample also encode this CDR3.

The J gene is TRBJ1-5, the V gene TRBV18; 8 nucleotides align to TRBD1. This sequence originates from a human donor in a cohort sampled during active COVID-19. Sequences were obtained from peripheral blood. The CDR3 DNA sequence: TGTGCCAGCTCACTAGGACAGGGAGTTCAGCCCCAGCATTTT. Protein sequence: CASSLGQGVQPQHF.